Listed below are T cell receptor beta chains from one sample, sequenced in a study of T cell changes during pregnancy in multiple sclerosis. The table came from immunoSEQ multiplex PCR; TCRdb's copy has only in-frame clones and leaves some out. The sample consists of tens of thousands of clones, around 96% of them appearing once. The specimen was CD8+ T cells from peripheral blood mononuclear cells, collected after pregnancy. These receptors all stem from a female donor with multiple sclerosis, enrolled in a pregnancy study. CDR3s include the opening cysteine and the closing phenylalanine or tryptophan. A D gene is named only where the DNA matches it firmly. Clone size appears in some rows only: once, few, many, or a class for an expanded clone.

TRBJ1-6	TRBV28	.	.	CASVRPDYSPLHF	TGTGCCAGCGTTCGTCCAGATTATTCACCCCTCCACTTT
TRBJ2-5	TRBV9	.	TRBD2	CASSPRLAGQETQYF	TGTGCCAGCAGCCCCCGCTTAGCGGGACAAGAGACCCAGTACTTC
TRBJ1-2	TRBV19	once	TRBD1	CAAKQGADGYTF	TGTGCCGCCAAACAGGGGGCGGATGGCTACACCTTC
TRBJ1-1	TRBV4-3	once	.	CASSQEAGFIGGMNTEAFF	TGCGCCAGCAGCCAAGAAGCGGGGTTCATAGGTGGGATGAACACTGAAGCTTTCTTT
TRBJ2-7	TRBV19	.	.	CASSGGGYEQYF	TGTGCCAGTAGTGGTGGCGGTTACGAGCAGTACTTC
TRBJ1-1	TRBV7-9	.	.	CASSPQGRTEAFF	TGTGCCAGCAGTCCACAGGGAAGAACTGAAGCTTTCTTT
TRBJ1-5	TRBV27	.	.	CASSSRAGARNQPQHF	TGTGCCAGCAGTTCCAGGGCTGGCGCAAGAAATCAGCCCCAGCATTTT
TRBJ2-1	TRBV7-9	.	.	CASSLTPEQFF	TGTGCCAGCAGCCTAACTCCTGAGCAGTTCTTC
TRBJ1-1	TRBV27	.	TRBD1	CASSWTGGTEAFF	TGTGCCAGCAGTTGGACAGGCGGGACTGAAGCTTTCTTT
TRBJ2-5	TRBV28	.	TRBD1	CASITGGQETQYF	TGTGCCAGCATCACAGGGGGGCAAGAGACCCAGTACTTC
TRBJ2-1	TRBV7-9	.	.	CASSSTPGQKGEQFF	TGTGCCAGCAGCTCCACTCCGGGACAAAAGGGTGAGCAGTTCTTC
TRBJ1-1	TRBV5-6	.	.	CASSLYTEPNTEAFF	TGTGCCAGCAGCTTGTATACGGAGCCCAACACTGAAGCTTTCTTT
TRBJ2-1	TRBV27	.	.	CASKAEAYNEQFF	TGTGCCAGCAAGGCGGAAGCCTACAATGAGCAGTTCTTC
TRBJ2-1	TRBV29-1	.	TRBD2	CSARLAGGPNEQFF	TGCAGCGCGCGACTAGCGGGAGGGCCGAATGAGCAGTTCTTC
TRBJ2-1	TRBV9	.	TRBD1	CASSAGTGSGNEQFF	TGTGCCAGCAGTGCCGGGACAGGGAGTGGTAATGAGCAGTTCTTC
TRBJ2-7	TRBV28	.	TRBD2	CASTRGRASLSSYEQYF	TGTGCCAGCACGCGGGGGAGGGCCTCCTTATCCTCCTACGAGCAGTACTTC
TRBJ2-2	TRBV27	.	TRBD1	CASGGVLGQGTGELFF	TGTGCCAGCGGAGGGGTCCTTGGACAGGGCACCGGGGAGCTGTTTTTT
TRBJ2-7	TRBV27	.	.	CASAGDRYEQYF	TGTGCCAGTGCAGGGGATCGCTACGAGCAGTACTTC
TRBJ2-1	TRBV27	.	.	CASGYQREPYNEQFF	TGTGCCAGCGGCTATCAACGGGAGCCTTACAATGAGCAGTTCTTC
TRBJ2-1	TRBV29-1	.	TRBD2	CSVGLAGDNEQFF	TGCAGCGTTGGGCTAGCGGGGGACAATGAGCAGTTCTTC
TRBJ2-5	TRBV30	.	.	CAWQGSQETQYF	TGTGCCTGGCAGGGCAGCCAAGAGACCCAGTACTTC
TRBJ2-1	TRBV7-3	.	.	CASSPLPGLSSYNEQFF	TGTGCCAGCAGCCCCCTGCCAGGCCTGAGCTCCTACAATGAGCAGTTCTTC
TRBJ2-2	TRBV27	.	.	CASSWTANTGELFF	TGTGCCAGCAGCTGGACAGCGAACACCGGGGAGCTGTTTTTT
TRBJ2-7	TRBV28	.	.	CASSSRDSYEQYF	TGTGCCAGCAGTAGCCGGGACTCCTACGAGCAGTACTTC
TRBJ2-3	TRBV2	.	.	CASGGGTDTQYF	TGTGCCAGCGGCGGAGGGACAGATACGCAGTATTTT
TRBJ2-5	TRBV2	.	.	CASSEQGIQETQYF	TGTGCCAGCAGTGAACAGGGGATCCAAGAGACCCAGTACTTC
TRBJ1-4	TRBV7-9	.	.	CASSPPEDREKLFF	TGTGCCAGCAGCCCCCCAGAGGATCGCGAAAAACTGTTTTTT
TRBJ2-7	TRBV2	.	.	CASRVLMAYEQYF	TGTGCCAGCCGGGTCTTGATGGCCTACGAGCAGTACTTC
TRBJ2-2	TRBV6-5	.	.	CASSYSPHNTGELFF	TGTGCCAGCAGTTACTCGCCACATAACACCGGGGAGCTGTTTTTT
TRBJ1-1	TRBV11-2	.	.	CASSLEGGNTEAFF	TGTGCCAGCAGCTTAGAGGGGGGGAACACTGAAGCTTTCTTT